These 12 T cell receptor beta chains share one sample of origin, sequenced in a study of blood T cell repertoires in COVID-19. The protocol was immunoSEQ multiplex PCR, while the TCRdb copy is restricted to in-frame clones and leaves out a portion. The data hold just under 150,000 clones, with more than 75% observed a single time. Sequencing used peripheral blood. Receptors originate from a man between 45 and 60 years old who had recovered from COVID-19.

This chain joins TRBV9 and TRBJ2-1; 8 positions agree with TRBD2. J was trimmed by 2 bases and V by 3 bases; bases with no gene match: 4. This CDR3 is built from 15 residues. CDR1 is SGDLS, CDR2 YYNGEE, per germline. CDR3 residues: CASSARGGTYNEQFF. The CDR3 DNA follows: TGTGCCAGCAGCGCCCGGGGGGGTACCTACAATGAGCAGTTCTTC.

This clone was counted once. This chain links TRBV15 with TRBJ2-2, with D perhaps TRBD1 (6 bases). There are 17 residues in the CDR3. Germline-derived CDR1 and CDR2 are LNHNV and YYDKDF (reference sequence). Trimming removed 1 base at V and 1 base at J, with 13 bases between. This CDR3 reads CATSRGMDSVNTGELFF. The CDR3 bases are TGTGCCACCAGCAGAGGAATGGACAGTGTGAACACCGGGGAGCTGTTTTTT.

This clone was observed once. V gene TRBV7-9 combines with J gene TRBJ2-7; TRBD2 matches 15 bases. CDR1 is SEHNR, CDR2 FQNEAQ, per germline (reference sequence). This CDR3 is 18 amino acids long. Trimming cost V 6 bases and J 2 bases; bases outside gene matches: 11. This CDR3 is CASSRTSGGALPPYEQYF. DNA for the CDR3: TGTGCCAGCAGTCGGACTAGCGGGGGGGCTCTGCCTCCCTACGAGCAGTACTTC.

This clone was seen a single time. Here the CDR3 reads CASSQASTGNPSGTQYF. For the CDR3, the DNA is TGTGCCAGCAGCCAAGCGTCGACAGGGAACCCCTCGGGGACCCAGTACTTC. This chain links TRBV4-2 with TRBJ2-5; 7 positions match TRBD1. Unmatched junction bases numbered 15, after V lost 1 base and J lost 7 bases. Per the germline V gene, CDR1 is LGHNA and CDR2 is YNFKEQ. The CDR3 is 17 residues long.

The genes are TRBV29-1 and TRBJ2-3, with TRBD2 as a possible D gene (5 bases). Trimming shortened V by 4 bases and J by 4 bases, and 15 bases separated the two germline ends. The CDR3 runs to 14 residues. The germline CDR1 and CDR2 sequences are SQVTM and ANQGSEA. The CDR3 region is CSVAFRLAADTQYF. The CDR3 DNA is TGCAGCGTTGCCTTTCGGCTAGCAGCAGATACGCAGTATTTT.

This clone has a handful of counts. The genes are TRBV12-3 or TRBV12-4 and TRBJ2-5; possible D gene TRBD2, 5 bases. V lost 6 bases, J lost 9 bases, and 11 bases lay in between. CDR3 length equals 11 residues. The CDR3 sequence: CASSPGWAQYF. CDR3 in DNA: TGTGCCAGCAGCCCGGGGTGGGCCCAGTACTTC.

This chain uses TRBV5-1 with TRBJ2-7, with 10 nucleotides matching TRBD1. Germline values: CDR1 SGHRS, CDR2 YFSETQ. The CDR3 consists of 15 residues. With 5 bases clipped from V and 6 bases from J, the junction kept 11 bases outside the gene matches. The CDR3 DNA follows: TGCGCCAGCAGTTATGGTGGGACAGGGGTGCCCGAGCAGTACTTC. It is translated as CASSYGGTGVPEQYF.

The rearrangement joins TRBV19 to TRBJ2-1; 8 bases are a match to TRBD2. Losses at the gene ends were 5 bases for V and 2 bases for J; bases not matched to a gene: 5. Germline lookup yields CDR1 LNHDA and CDR2 SQIVND (reference sequence). This CDR3 spans 15 amino acids. The CDR3 sequence is CASSPGSGTYNEQFF. Here the CDR3 DNA reads TGTGCCAGTAGTCCCGGTAGCGGGACCTACAATGAGCAGTTCTTC.

This rearrangement joins TRBV9 to TRBJ2-1; D perhaps matches TRBD1 (5 bases). Trimming stripped 4 bases from V and 10 bases from J, with 21 bases between. Germline V gives CDR1 SGDLS, CDR2 YYNGEE. The CDR3 contains 15 residues. The CDR3 coding sequence is TGTGCCAGCAGCCCCCCCCTGGGGCCTTCCCCCGAGCAGTTCTTC. Translation: CASSPPLGPSPEQFF.

J is TRBJ2-4 and V is TRBV19; 8 nucleotides match TRBD1. V lost 4 bases to trimming and J lost 15 bases; unmatched junction nucleotides: 5. Germline loops: CDR1 LNHDA, CDR2 SQIVND (reference sequence). The CDR3 runs to 11 residues. CDR3: CASSKDRASYF. As DNA, the CDR3 is TGTGCCAGTAGTAAGGACAGGGCATCGTACTTC. Supplemented by reference TRBV19 and TRBJ2-4, the full variable domain reads DGGITQSPKYLFRKEGQNVTLSCEQNLNHDAMYWYRQDPGQGLRLIYYSQIVNDFQKGDIAEGYSVSREKKESFPLTVTSAQKNPTAFYLCASSKDRASYFGAGTRLSVL.

The V and J genes are TRBV2 and TRBJ2-6; 7 bases map to TRBD1. Germline CDR1 is SNHLY and CDR2 is FYNNEI. The J segment lost 0 bases and the V segment lost 6 bases, leaving 2 bases of the junction unmatched. This CDR3 has 15 residues. This chain's CDR3 is CASSDRDSGANVLTF. CDR3 coding DNA: TGTGCCAGCAGCGACAGGGACTCTGGGGCCAACGTCCTGACTTTC.

In this sample, this clone turned up a few times. The CDR3, as DNA: TGTGCCAGCAGCTTGGGGCACCTCGCTGAAGCTTTCTTT. As protein: CASSLGHLAEAFF. The chain employs TRBV12-3 or TRBV12-4 and TRBJ1-1; the D gene is possibly TRBD1 (5 bases). The CDR3 contains 13 residues. Trimming removed 6 bases from V and 6 bases from J, with 14 bases in between.